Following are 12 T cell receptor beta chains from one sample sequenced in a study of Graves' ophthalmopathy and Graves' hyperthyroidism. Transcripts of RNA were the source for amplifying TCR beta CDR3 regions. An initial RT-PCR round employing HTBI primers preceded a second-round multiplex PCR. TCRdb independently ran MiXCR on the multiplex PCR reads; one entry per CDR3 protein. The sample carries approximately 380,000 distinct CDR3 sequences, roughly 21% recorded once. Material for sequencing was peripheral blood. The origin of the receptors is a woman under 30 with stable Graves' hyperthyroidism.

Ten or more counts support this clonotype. CDR3 protein: CASSPTTDRSSGNTIYF. The CDR3 DNA is TGTGCCAGCAGCCCAACGACAGACAGGAGCTCTGGAAACACCATATATTTT. The chain has TRBV7-6 and TRBJ1-3; D possibly corresponds to TRBD1 (6 bases). The CDR3 is made up of 17 amino acids. Trimming took 5 bases from V and 0 from J, leaving 17 bases between them. In germline, CDR1 is SGHVS, CDR2 FNYEAQ.

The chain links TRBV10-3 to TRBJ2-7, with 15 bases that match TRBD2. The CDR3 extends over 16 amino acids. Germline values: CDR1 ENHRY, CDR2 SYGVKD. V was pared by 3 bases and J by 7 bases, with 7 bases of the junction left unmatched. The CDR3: CAISDSQGLAGGEQYF. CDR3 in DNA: TGTGCCATCAGTGACAGCCAAGGACTAGCGGGAGGGGAGCAGTACTTC.

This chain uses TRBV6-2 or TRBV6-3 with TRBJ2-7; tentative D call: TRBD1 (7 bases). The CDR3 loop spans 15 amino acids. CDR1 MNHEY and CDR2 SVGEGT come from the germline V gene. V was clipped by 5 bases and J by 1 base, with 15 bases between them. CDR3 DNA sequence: TGTGCCAGCAGTGGTCAGGGGGGAAAGTCCTACGAGCAGTACTTC. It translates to CASSGQGGKSYEQYF.

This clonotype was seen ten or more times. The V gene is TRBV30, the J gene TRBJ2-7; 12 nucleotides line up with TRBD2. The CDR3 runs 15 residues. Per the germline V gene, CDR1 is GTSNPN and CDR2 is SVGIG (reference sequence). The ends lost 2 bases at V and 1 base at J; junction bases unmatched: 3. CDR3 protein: CAWSKGLAGSYEQYF. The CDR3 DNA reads TGTGCCTGGAGTAAGGGACTAGCGGGTTCCTACGAGCAGTACTTC.

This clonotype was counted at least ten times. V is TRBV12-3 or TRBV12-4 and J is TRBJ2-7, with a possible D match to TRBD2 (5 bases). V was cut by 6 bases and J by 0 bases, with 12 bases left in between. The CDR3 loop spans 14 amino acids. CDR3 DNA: TGTGCCAGCAGCAGACGGGGAAGCTCCTACGAGCAGTACTTC. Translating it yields CASSRRGSSYEQYF.

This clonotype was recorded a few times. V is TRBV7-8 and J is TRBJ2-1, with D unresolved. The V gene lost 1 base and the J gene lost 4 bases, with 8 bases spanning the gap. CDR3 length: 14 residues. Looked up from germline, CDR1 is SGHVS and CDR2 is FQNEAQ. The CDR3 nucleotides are TGTGCCAGCAGCTTAGGATCGAGTTACAATGAGCAGTTCTTC. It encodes CASSLGSSYNEQFF.

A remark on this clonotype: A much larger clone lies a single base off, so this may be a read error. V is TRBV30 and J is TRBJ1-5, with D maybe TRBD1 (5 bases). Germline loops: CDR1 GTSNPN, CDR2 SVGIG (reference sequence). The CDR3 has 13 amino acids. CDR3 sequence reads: CAWSTRGNQPRHF. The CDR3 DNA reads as TGTGCCTGGAGTACCCGGGGCAATCAGCCCCGGCATTTT.

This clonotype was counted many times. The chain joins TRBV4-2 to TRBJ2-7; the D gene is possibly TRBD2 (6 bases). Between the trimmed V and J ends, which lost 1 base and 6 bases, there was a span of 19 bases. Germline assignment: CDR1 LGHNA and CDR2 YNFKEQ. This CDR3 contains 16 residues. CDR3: CASSQAGGDRRGEQYF. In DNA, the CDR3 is TGTGCCAGCAGCCAAGCGGGCGGGGATCGCCGGGGCGAGCAGTACTTC.

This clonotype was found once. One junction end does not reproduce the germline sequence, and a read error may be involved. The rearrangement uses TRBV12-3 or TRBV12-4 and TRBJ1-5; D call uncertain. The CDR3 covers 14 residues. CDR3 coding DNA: TGTGCCAGCAGTGATGCCCGGAGCAATCAGCCCCATCATTTT. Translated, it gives CASSDARSNQPHHF.

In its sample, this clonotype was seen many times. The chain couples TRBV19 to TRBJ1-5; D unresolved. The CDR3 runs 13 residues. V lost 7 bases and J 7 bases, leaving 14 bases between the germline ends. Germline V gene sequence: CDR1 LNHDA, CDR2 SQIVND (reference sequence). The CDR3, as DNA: TGTGCCAGTAACCCGGCCCTGGGACAGCCCCAGCATTTT. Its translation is CASNPALGQPQHF. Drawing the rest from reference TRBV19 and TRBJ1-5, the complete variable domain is DGGITQSPKYLFRKEGQNVTLSCEQNLNHDAMYWYRQDPGQGLRLIYYSQIVNDFQKGDIAEGYSVSREKKESFPLTVTSAQKNPTAFYLCASNPALGQPQHFGDGTRLSIL.

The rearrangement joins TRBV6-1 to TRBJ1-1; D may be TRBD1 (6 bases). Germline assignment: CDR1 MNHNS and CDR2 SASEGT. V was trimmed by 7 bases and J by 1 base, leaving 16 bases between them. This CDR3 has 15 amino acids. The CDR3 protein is CASKKGGVGNTEAFF. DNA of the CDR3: TGTGCCAGCAAAAAAGGGGGTGTCGGGAACACTGAAGCTTTCTTT.

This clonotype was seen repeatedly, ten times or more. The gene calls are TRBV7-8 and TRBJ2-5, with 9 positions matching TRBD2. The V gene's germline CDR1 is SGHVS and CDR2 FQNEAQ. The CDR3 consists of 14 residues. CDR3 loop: CVLRLAGYQETQYF. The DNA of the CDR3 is TGTGTCCTACGGCTAGCGGGGTACCAAGAGACCCAGTACTTC.